This TCR beta chain was profiled in a study of CD8 T cells in Susac syndrome. The ends lost 8 bases at V and 7 bases at J; junction bases unmatched: 7. CDR1 and CDR2 (germline): SGHTA, FQGNSA. CDR3 length equals 14 residues. This clonotype was observed a few times. It was with random hexamers that roughly 0.45 to 1 ug RNA was reverse transcribed. TCRdb re-analysed the immunoSEQ multiplex PCR reads in MiXCR, keeping a single row per CDR3 protein. The sample lists roughly 400,000 distinct CDR3 sequences, approximately 85% seen once, with roughly 0.1% in the top ten. This sequence originates from a human donor with multiple sclerosis. This sequence joins TRBV7-2 and TRBJ1-4, with 10 bases identical to TRBD1. Sample: CD8+ T cells from PBMCs. The CDR3: CASAPDRGGEKLFF. The CDR3 nucleotides are TGTGCCAGCGCCCCGGACAGGGGGGGTGAAAAACTGTTTTTT.